This TCR beta chain comes out of a study of cytotoxic CD8 clonotypes in ibrutinib-treated CLL. Overall study findings and caveats: Clonality went up at ibrutinib response and then declined back toward baseline at progression.

The V and J ends lost 4 bases and 5 bases, in that order; junction bases with no gene match: 5. The CDR3 loop spans 15 amino acids. Germline V gene data show CDR1 as SGHRS and CDR2 as YFSETQ. The assay was immunoSEQ multiplex PCR, and TCRdb's table has in-frame clones only and misses some. The sample includes approximately 350,000 clones, over 60% of them seen just once. About this clone itself: The antigen is unknown.

This sequence joins TRBV5-1 and TRBJ1-6, with 8 bases that match TRBD1. The sequencing used PBMCs, collected after 36 months of ibrutinib treatment. This receptor was taken from a human donor with chronic lymphocytic leukemia. The CDR3 is CASSARTGNNSPLHF. The CDR3 DNA is TGCGCCAGCAGCGCAAGGACAGGGAATAATTCACCCCTCCACTTT.